Sequencing of this T cell receptor beta chain was carried out in a study of blood T cells in healthy people across ages. Using a J-beta primer mix together with a sample-barcoded 5' primer, a second PCR was run for about 7 to 12 cycles. TCRdb itself ran the 5' RACE reads through MiXCR, one entry per CDR3 protein. The data show about 780,000 distinct CDR3 sequences, around 45% seen once. The sequence was collected from an older man in good health. The sequenced sample was blood.

CDR3: CASSLPTSGSSYNEQYF. The CDR3 bases are TGTGCCAGTTCCCTTCCCACTAGCGGTAGCTCCTACAATGAGCAGTACTTC. The chain has TRBV28 and TRBJ2-5, with 8 bases lining up with TRBD2. Looked up from germline, CDR1 is MDHEN and CDR2 is SYDVKM. V was pared by 9 bases and J by 11 bases, with 26 bases of the junction left unmatched. The CDR3 runs 17 residues.